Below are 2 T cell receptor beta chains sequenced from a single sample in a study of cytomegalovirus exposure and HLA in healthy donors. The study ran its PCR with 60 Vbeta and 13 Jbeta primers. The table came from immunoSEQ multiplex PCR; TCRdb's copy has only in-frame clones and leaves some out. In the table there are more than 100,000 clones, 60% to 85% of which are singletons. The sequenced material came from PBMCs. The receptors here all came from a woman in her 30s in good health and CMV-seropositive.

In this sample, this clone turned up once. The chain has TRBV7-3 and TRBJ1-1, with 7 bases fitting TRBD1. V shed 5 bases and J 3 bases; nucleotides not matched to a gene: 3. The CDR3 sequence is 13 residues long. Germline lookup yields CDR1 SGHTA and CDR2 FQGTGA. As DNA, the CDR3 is TGTGCCAGCAGCACCGGGACAGACACTGAAGCTTTCTTT. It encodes CASSTGTDTEAFF.

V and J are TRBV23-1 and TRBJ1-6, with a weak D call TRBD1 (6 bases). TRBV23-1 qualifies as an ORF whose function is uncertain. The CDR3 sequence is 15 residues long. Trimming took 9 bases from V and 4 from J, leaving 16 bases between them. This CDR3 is CARRSPGQYNSPLHF. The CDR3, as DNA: TGCGCCAGGAGGTCTCCAGGACAGTATAATTCACCCCTCCACTTT.